Sequencing of this T cell receptor (beta chain) was carried out in a study of shared clonotypes between healthy human individuals. Study background: Ranging from 18 to 49 in age, donors were two women and a few men.

Trimming took off 5 bases at V and 3 bases at J, with 15 bases between the two ends. Germline lookup yields CDR1 SQVTM and CDR2 ANQGSEA. The CDR3 totals 14 residues. Produced via immunoSEQ multiplex PCR; TCRdb's table is partial and in-frame only. The sample shows about 730,000 clones, over 55% of them seen only once. Input material: memory CD4+ T cells sorted from blood. As to subset: CD45RA-negative fraction. The chain has TRBV29-1 and TRBJ2-3; the D call may be TRBD1 or TRBD2 (5 bases each). This TCR came from a woman aged 30 to 39 in good health. The CDR3 region is CSVSKFEGTDTQYF. In DNA, the CDR3 is TGCAGCGTTTCCAAATTCGAGGGGACAGATACGCAGTATTTT.